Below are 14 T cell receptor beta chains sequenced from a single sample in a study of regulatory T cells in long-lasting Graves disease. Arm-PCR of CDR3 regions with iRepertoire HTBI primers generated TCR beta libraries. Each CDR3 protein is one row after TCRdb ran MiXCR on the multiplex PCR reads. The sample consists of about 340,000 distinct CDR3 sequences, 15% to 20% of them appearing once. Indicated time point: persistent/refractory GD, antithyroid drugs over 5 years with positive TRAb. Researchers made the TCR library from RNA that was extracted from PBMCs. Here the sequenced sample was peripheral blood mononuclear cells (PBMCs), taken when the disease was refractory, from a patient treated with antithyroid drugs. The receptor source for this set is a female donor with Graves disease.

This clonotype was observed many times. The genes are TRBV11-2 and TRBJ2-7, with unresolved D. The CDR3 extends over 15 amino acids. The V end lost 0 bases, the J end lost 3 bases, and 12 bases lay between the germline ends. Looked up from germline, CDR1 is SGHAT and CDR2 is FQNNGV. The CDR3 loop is CASSLDLGYHYEQYF. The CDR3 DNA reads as TGTGCCAGCAGCTTAGATCTGGGGTATCACTACGAGCAGTACTTC.

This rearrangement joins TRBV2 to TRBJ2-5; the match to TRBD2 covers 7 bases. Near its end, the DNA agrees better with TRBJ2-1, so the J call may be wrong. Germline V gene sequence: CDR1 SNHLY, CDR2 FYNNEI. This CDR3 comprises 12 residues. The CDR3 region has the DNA TGTGCCAGCAAGCGGGGTTACAATGAGCAGTTCTTC. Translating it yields CASKRGYNEQFF.

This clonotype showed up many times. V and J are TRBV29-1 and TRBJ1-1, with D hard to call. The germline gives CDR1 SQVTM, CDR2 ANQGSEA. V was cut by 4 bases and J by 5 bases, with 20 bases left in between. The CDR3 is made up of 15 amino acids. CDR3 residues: CSVGPGLMRDTEAFF. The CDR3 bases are TGCAGCGTTGGGCCAGGTCTGATGAGGGATACTGAAGCTTTCTTT.

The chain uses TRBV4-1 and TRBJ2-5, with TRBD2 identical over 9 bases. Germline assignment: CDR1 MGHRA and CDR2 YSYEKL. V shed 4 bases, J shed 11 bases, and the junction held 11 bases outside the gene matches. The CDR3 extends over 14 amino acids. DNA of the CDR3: TGCGCCAGCAGCCCCCTTGCGGGGGGGCTGGAGCAGTACTTC. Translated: CASSPLAGGLEQYF.

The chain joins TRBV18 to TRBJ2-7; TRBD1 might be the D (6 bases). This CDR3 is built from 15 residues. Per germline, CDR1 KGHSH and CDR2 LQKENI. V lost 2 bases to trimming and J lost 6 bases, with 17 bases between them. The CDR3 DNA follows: TGTGCCAGCTCACCAGAAATCAGGGGTCGCCTCGAGCAGTACTTC. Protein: CASSPEIRGRLEQYF.

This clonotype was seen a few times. DNA of the CDR3: TGTGCCAGCAGTTTAGCCGATTCACCCCTCCACTTT. Amino acids: CASSLADSPLHF. The chain couples TRBV6-2 or TRBV6-3 to TRBJ1-6; unclear D gene. V dropped 4 bases and J dropped 8 bases, with 6 bases sitting between them. The CDR3 consists of 12 residues. Germline CDR1 reads MNHEY; CDR2 reads SVGEGT.

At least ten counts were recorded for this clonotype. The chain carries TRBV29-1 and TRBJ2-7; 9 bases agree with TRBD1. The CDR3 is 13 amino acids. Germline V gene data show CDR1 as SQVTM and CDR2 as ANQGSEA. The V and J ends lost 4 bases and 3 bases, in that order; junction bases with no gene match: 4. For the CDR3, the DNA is TGCAGCGTTGCGGGACAGGGTCTCTACGAGCAGTACTTC. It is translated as CSVAGQGLYEQYF.

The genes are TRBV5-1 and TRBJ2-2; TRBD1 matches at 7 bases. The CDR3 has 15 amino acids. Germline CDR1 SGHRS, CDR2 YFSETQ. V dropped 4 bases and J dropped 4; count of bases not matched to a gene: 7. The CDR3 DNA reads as TGCGCCAGCAGCACCGACAGGGCAGGCACCGGGGAGCTGTTTTTT. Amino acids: CASSTDRAGTGELFF.

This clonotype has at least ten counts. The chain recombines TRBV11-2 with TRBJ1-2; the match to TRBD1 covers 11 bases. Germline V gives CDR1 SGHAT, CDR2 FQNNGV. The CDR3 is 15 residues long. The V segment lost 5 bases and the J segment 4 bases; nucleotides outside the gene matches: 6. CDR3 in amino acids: CASSESGTGGYGYTF. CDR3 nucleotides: TGTGCCAGCAGCGAATCCGGGACAGGGGGCTATGGCTACACCTTC. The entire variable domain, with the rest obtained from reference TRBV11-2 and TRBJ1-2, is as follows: EAGVAQSPRYKIIEKRQSVAFWCNPISGHATLYWYQQILGQGPKLLIQFQNNGVVDDSQLPKDRFSAERLKGVDSTLKIQPAKLEDSAVYLCASSESGTGGYGYTFGSGTRLTVV.

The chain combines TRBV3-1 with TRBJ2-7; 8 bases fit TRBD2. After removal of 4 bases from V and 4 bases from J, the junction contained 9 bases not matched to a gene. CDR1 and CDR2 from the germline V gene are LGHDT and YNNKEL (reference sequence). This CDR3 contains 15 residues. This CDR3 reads CASSPPGRGWYEQYF. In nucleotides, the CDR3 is TGTGCCAGCAGCCCCCCCGGGAGGGGTTGGTACGAGCAGTACTTC.

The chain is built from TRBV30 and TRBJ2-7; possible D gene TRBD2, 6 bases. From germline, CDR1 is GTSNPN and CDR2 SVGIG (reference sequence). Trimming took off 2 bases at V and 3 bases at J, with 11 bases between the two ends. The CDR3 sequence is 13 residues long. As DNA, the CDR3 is TGTGCCTGGAGTCCCGGACTAATCTACGAGCAGTACTTC. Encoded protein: CAWSPGLIYEQYF.

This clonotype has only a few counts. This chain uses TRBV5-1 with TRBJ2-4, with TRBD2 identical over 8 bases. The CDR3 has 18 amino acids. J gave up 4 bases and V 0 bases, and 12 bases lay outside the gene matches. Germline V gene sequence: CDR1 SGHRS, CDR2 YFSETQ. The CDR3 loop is CASSLANGRGIEKNIQYF. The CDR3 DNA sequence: TGCGCCAGCAGCTTGGCCAACGGGAGGGGGATTGAAAAAAACATTCAGTACTTC.

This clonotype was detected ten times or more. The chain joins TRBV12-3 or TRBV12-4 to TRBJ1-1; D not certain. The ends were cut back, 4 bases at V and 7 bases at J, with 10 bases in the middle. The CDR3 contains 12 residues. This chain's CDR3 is CASSWAPGEAFF. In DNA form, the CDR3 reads TGTGCCAGCAGTTGGGCTCCAGGTGAAGCTTTCTTT.

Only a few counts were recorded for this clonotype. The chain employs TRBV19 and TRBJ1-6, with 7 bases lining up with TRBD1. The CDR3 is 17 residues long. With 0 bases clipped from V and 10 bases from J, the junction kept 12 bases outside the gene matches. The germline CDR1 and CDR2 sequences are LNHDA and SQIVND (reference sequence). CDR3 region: CASSIESTGPRRSPLHF. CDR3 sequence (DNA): TGTGCCAGTAGTATAGAATCGACAGGGCCCAGGCGATCACCCCTCCACTTT.